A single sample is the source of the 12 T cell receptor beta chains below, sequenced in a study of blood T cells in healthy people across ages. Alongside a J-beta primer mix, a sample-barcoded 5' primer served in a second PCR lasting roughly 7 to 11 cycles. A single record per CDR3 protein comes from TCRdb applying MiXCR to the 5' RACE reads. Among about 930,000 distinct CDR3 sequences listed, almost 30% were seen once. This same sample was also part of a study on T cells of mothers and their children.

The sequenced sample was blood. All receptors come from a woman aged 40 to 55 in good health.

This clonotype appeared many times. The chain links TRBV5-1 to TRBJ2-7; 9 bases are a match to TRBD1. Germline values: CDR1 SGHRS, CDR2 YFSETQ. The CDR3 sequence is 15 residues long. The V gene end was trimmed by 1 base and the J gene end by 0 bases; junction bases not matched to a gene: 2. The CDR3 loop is CASSLWDRASYEQYF. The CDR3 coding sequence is TGCGCCAGCAGCTTGTGGGACAGGGCCTCCTACGAGCAGTACTTC.

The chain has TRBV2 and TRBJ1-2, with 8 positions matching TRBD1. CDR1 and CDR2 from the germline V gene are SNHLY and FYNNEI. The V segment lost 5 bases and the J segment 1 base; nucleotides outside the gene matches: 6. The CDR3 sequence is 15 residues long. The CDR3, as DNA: TGTGCCAGCAGTTCCGGGACAGGCATTAACTATGGCTACACCTTC. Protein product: CASSSGTGINYGYTF.

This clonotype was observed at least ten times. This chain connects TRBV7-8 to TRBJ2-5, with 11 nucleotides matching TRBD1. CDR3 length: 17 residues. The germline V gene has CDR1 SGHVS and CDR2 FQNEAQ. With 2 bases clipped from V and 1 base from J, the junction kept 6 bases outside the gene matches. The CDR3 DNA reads TGTGCCAGCAGCTTAATCCGGGACAGGGGGGTCCAAGAGACCCAGTACTTC. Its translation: CASSLIRDRGVQETQYF.

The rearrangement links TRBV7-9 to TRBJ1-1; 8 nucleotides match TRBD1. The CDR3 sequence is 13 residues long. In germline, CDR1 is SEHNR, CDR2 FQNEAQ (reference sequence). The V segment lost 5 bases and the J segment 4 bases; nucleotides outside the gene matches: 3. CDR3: CASSMTGVTEAFF. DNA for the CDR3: TGTGCCAGCAGCATGACAGGGGTCACTGAAGCTTTCTTT.

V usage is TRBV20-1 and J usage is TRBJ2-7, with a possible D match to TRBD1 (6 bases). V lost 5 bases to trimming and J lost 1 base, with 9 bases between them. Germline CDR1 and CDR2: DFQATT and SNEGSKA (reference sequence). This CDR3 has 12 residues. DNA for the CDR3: TGCAGTGCTGGACAGTCTTCCTACGAGCAGTACTTC. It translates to CSAGQSSYEQYF.

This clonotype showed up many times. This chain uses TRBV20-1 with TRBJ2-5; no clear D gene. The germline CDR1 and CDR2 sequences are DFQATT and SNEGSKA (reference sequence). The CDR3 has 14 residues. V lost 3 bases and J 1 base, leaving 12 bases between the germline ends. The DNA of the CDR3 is TGCAGTGCTAGGATGGGTAGGCGCCAAGAGACCCAGTACTTC. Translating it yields CSARMGRRQETQYF.

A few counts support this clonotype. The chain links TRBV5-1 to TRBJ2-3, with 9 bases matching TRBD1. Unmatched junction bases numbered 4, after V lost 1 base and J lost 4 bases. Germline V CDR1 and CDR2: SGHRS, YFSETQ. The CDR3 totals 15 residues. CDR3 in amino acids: CASSLITGGPDTQYF. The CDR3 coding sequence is TGCGCCAGCAGCTTGATTACAGGGGGCCCAGATACGCAGTATTTT.

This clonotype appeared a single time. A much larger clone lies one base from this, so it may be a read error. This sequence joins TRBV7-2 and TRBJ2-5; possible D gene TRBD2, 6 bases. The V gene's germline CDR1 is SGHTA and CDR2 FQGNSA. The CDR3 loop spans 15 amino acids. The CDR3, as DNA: TGTGCCAGCAGTCCTCGGGGGTGGACTCAAGAGACCCTGTACTTC. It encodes CASSPRGWTQETLYF. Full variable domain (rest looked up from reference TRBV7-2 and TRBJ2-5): GAGVSQSPSNKVTEKGKDVELRCDPISGHTALYWYRQSLGQGLEFLIYFQGNSAPDKSGLPSDRFSAERTGGSVSTLTIQRTQQEDSAVYLCASSPRGWTQETLYFGPGTRLLVL.

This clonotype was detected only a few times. The CDR3 sequence: CSVWASGGSSYNEQFF. The CDR3 DNA is TGCAGCGTTTGGGCTAGCGGGGGGAGCTCCTACAATGAGCAGTTCTTC. V usage is TRBV29-1 and J usage is TRBJ2-1; TRBD2 aligns across 11 bases. Unmatched junction bases numbered 6, after V lost 5 bases and J lost 0 bases. Germline V gene data show CDR1 as SQVTM and CDR2 as ANQGSEA. This CDR3 has 16 residues.

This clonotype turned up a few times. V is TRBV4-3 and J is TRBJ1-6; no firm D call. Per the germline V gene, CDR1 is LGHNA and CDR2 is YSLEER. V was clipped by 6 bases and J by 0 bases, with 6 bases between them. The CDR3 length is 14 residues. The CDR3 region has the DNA TGCGCCAGCAGGGGCCACTCCTATAATTCACCCCTCCACTTT. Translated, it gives CASRGHSYNSPLHF.

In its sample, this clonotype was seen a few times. Written as DNA, the CDR3 is TGTGCCAGCAGTCCCCCCAGGGCCGGCGGTTCACCCCTCCACTTT. It translates to CASSPPRAGGSPLHF. This sequence joins TRBV7-2 and TRBJ1-6, with D maybe TRBD1 (5 bases). CDR1 is SGHTA, CDR2 FQGNSA, per germline. Trimming pared 6 bases from V and 9 bases from J, leaving 18 bases between. The CDR3 sequence is 15 residues long.

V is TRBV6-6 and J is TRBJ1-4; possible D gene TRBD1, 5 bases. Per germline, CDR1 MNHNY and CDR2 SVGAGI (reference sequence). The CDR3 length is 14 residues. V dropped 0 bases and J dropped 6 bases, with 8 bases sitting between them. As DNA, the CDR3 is TGTGCCAGCAGTTACTCCGGGGCCCATGAAAAACTGTTTTTT. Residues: CASSYSGAHEKLFF.